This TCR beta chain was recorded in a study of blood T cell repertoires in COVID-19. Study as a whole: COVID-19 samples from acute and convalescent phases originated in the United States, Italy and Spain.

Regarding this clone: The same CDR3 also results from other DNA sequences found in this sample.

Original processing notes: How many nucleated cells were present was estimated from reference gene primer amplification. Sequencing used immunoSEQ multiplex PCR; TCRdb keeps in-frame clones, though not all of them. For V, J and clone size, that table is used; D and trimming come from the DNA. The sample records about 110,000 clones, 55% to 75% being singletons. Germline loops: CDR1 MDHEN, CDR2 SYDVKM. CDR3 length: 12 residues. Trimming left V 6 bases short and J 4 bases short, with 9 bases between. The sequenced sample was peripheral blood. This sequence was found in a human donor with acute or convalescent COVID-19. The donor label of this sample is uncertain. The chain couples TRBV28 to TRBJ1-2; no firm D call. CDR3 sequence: CASSSGSYGYTF. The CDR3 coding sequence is TGTGCCAGCAGCTCCGGGTCCTATGGCTACACCTTC.